The text below deals with one T cell receptor (beta chain). The CDR3 length is 13 residues. The germline V and J ends were trimmed by 2 bases and 6 bases, with 9 bases remaining between them. From germline, CDR1 is ENHRY and CDR2 SYGVKD. Some clones are missing from TCRdb's copy, which holds only in-frame ones; the method was immunoSEQ multiplex PCR. The data contain approximately 79,000 clones, nearly 98% of them singletons. The sample comes from a study of technical replicates of blood from a handful of donors. The sequencing input was T cells isolated from PBMCs. This TCR derives from a human donor in good health. The gene calls are TRBV10-3 and TRBJ2-3; possibly TRBD2 for D (6 bases). The CDR3 protein is CAISEREPDTQYF. The CDR3 region has the DNA TGTGCCATCAGTGAGCGGGAGCCTGATACGCAGTATTTT.